The 23 T cell receptor beta chains reported below all come from one sample, sequenced in a study of blood T cell repertoires in COVID-19. Method: immunoSEQ multiplex PCR; TCRdb's copy keeps in-frame clones and lacks some. This table has approximately 47,000 clones, about 84% appearing once. Sequencing was performed on peripheral blood. These receptors were collected from a man aged 60-69 years with acute or convalescent COVID-19.

The V and J genes are TRBV4-3 and TRBJ1-5, with D hard to call. Germline CDR1 and CDR2: LGHNA and YSLEER. With 0 bases removed from V and 2 bases from J, the gap between germline ends came to 5 bases. The CDR3 runs 14 residues. The CDR3 here is CASSQDRGNQPQHF. The DNA for the CDR3 is TGCGCCAGCAGCCAAGATAGAGGCAATCAGCCCCAGCATTTT.

The chain couples TRBV9 to TRBJ2-1; weak D call: TRBD2 (6 bases). Germline-derived CDR1 and CDR2 are SGDLS and YYNGEE. V was pared by 6 bases and J by 5 bases, with 12 bases between. This CDR3 spans 13 amino acids. The chain's CDR3 is CASTPSDDNEQFF. As DNA, the CDR3 is TGTGCCAGCACCCCTAGCGACGACAATGAGCAGTTCTTC.

J is TRBJ1-2 and V is TRBV5-1, with D maybe TRBD1 (6 bases). Trimming cost V 4 bases and J 6 bases, with 16 bases left between them. The CDR3 totals 14 residues. CDR1 and CDR2 from the germline V gene are SGHRS and YFSETQ. CDR3 sequence (DNA): TGCGCCAGCAGCCCCTTCCAGGGGATTAATGGCTACACCTTC. It encodes CASSPFQGINGYTF.

The chain combines TRBV19 with TRBJ1-2; D is possibly TRBD1 (6 bases). Per the germline V gene, CDR1 is LNHDA and CDR2 is SQIVND (reference sequence). The V end lost 4 bases, the J end lost 4 bases, and 13 bases lay between the germline ends. The CDR3 sequence is 14 residues long. CDR3 sequence: CASSRDEGGYGYTF. DNA for the CDR3: TGTGCCAGTAGTAGGGACGAAGGGGGCTATGGCTACACCTTC.

The gene calls are TRBV10-3 and TRBJ1-2; D not certain. The CDR3 is 12 amino acids. Between the trimmed V and J ends, which lost 0 bases and 4 bases, there was a span of 3 bases. Germline V gene lookup returns CDR1 ENHRY and CDR2 SYGVKD. The chain's CDR3 is CAISESSYGYTF. CDR3 nucleotide sequence: TGTGCCATCAGTGAGTCCAGCTATGGCTACACCTTC.

This clone was observed once. The chain is built from TRBV4-3 and TRBJ2-7; the D is unclear. CDR1 is LGHNA, CDR2 YSLEER, per germline. Trimming removed 3 bases from V and 3 bases from J, with 12 bases in between. The length of the CDR3 is 14 residues. CDR3 nucleotide sequence: TGCGCCAGCAGCCATGGGCCGATTGGCTACGAGCAGTACTTC. It yields the protein CASSHGPIGYEQYF.

This chain connects TRBV5-1 to TRBJ2-7; TRBD1 matches 7 bases. The germline CDR1 and CDR2 sequences are SGHRS and YFSETQ. The CDR3 is 14 amino acids. Trimming took 0 bases from V and 6 from J; bases not matched to a gene: 6. As DNA, the CDR3 is TGCGCCAGCAGCTTGGTGGTGACAGGGAGCGAGCAGTACTTC. This gives the protein CASSLVVTGSEQYF.

In this sample, this clone turned up once. This chain links TRBV12-3 or TRBV12-4 with TRBJ2-5; 8 bases align to TRBD1. Losses at the gene ends were 5 bases for V and 4 bases for J; bases not matched to a gene: 3. The CDR3 contains 13 residues. CDR3 DNA sequence: TGTGCCAGCAGTCACGACAGGGGAGAGACCCAGTACTTC. This encodes CASSHDRGETQYF.

The chain uses TRBV6-5 and TRBJ1-1, with a tentative D call TRBD1 (6 bases). Germline V gives CDR1 MNHEY, CDR2 SVGAGI. CDR3 length: 13 residues. V lost 6 bases to trimming and J lost 4 bases, with 12 bases between them. The CDR3 DNA sequence: TGTGCCAGCAGCTTCGACAGGACCACTGAAGCTTTCTTT. Protein: CASSFDRTTEAFF.

The chain is built from TRBV5-1 and TRBJ1-2, with 10 bases matching TRBD1. CDR1 SGHRS and CDR2 YFSETQ come from the germline V gene. The CDR3 spans 16 residues. With V trimmed by 3 bases and J by 3 bases, 8 bases remained unmatched. The CDR3 loop is CASSSLWTGGDYGYTF. DNA for the CDR3: TGCGCCAGCAGCTCGCTCTGGACAGGGGGGGACTATGGCTACACCTTC.

This clone came up once. V and J are TRBV29-1 and TRBJ2-1; D is undetermined. In germline, CDR1 is SQVTM, CDR2 ANQGSEA. This CDR3 has 13 residues. V lost 3 bases and J 2 bases, leaving 8 bases between the germline ends. DNA of the CDR3: TGCAGCGTTGAGGCGGAAGCCTACAATGAGCAGTTCTTC. The encoded protein is CSVEAEAYNEQFF.

The chain couples TRBV29-1 to TRBJ1-1; TRBD1 is a possible D gene (5 bases). Trimming took 4 bases from V and 2 from J, leaving 14 bases between them. The CDR3 is 14 amino acids. The germline V gene has CDR1 SQVTM and CDR2 ANQGSEA. As DNA, the CDR3 is TGCAGCGTTGCACGCGGGGCCTATAACACTGAAGCTTTCTTT. Protein product: CSVARGAYNTEAFF.

This chain joins TRBV7-2 and TRBJ2-7; D perhaps matches TRBD2 (5 bases). Looked up from germline, CDR1 is SGHTA and CDR2 is FQGNSA. Trimming stripped 2 bases from V and 2 bases from J, with 13 bases between. The CDR3 runs 15 residues. CDR3 DNA: TGTGCCAGCAGCTTATCGGGGAGCAACACCTACGAGCAGTACTTC. It is translated as CASSLSGSNTYEQYF.

The chain combines TRBV21-1 with TRBJ2-2; the D call of TRBD2 is as the table states it, not checked on the DNA. TRBV21-1 is classified as a pseudogene. This CDR3 contains 16 residues. The CDR3 protein is CASRGTSGGIGGELFF. DNA for the CDR3: TGTGCCAGCAGGGGGACTAGCGGGGGAATTGGCGGGGAGCTGTTTTTT.

The CDR3 loop is CASSPSGDSPAEQYF. CDR3 nucleotides: TGTGCCAGCAGCCCTTCAGGGGATTCCCCGGCCGAGCAGTACTTC. This chain uses TRBV3-1 (or the pseudogene TRBV3-2) with TRBJ2-7; a possible D gene is TRBD1 (6 bases). The germline CDR1 and CDR2 sequences are LGHDT and YNNKEL (reference sequence). The V end lost 4 bases, the J end lost 6 bases, and 19 bases lay between the germline ends. The CDR3 covers 15 residues.

The genes are TRBV18 and TRBJ1-2; D ambiguous. V gave up 0 bases and J gave up 8 bases, with 13 bases separating them. The CDR3 runs 14 residues. From germline, CDR1 is KGHSH and CDR2 LQKENI. Here the CDR3 reads CASSPPGRSKGYTF. In DNA form, the CDR3 reads TGTGCCAGCTCACCACCAGGGAGGAGTAAAGGCTACACCTTC.

V gene TRBV11-2 combines with J gene TRBJ1-2, with D possibly being TRBD1 (5 bases). The CDR3 contains 14 residues. Germline CDR1 reads SGHAT; CDR2 reads FQNNGV. V lost 8 bases and J lost 3, with 16 bases in between. CDR3 nucleotide sequence: TGTGCCAGCCGCAGGGCGGGGGTTGACTATGGCTACACCTTC. This translates into CASRRAGVDYGYTF.

The rearrangement uses TRBV13 and TRBJ2-5; possibly TRBD1 for D (6 bases). Per germline, CDR1 PRHDT and CDR2 FYEKMQ (reference sequence). The V and J ends lost 4 bases and 5 bases respectively, with 14 bases between them. The CDR3 has 14 residues. The CDR3 loop reads CASSSTGTQETQYF. In nucleotides, the CDR3 is TGTGCCAGCAGCTCAACAGGGACGCAGGAGACCCAGTACTTC.

V usage is TRBV12-3 or TRBV12-4 and J usage is TRBJ2-5, with D perhaps matching TRBD1 (8 bases). V was pared by 8 bases and J by 5 bases, with 15 bases between. The CDR3 totals 13 residues. The CDR3 region has the DNA TGTGCCAGCTCAATACAGGGGGGGGAGACCCAGTACTTC. Amino acid sequence: CASSIQGGETQYF.

This chain joins TRBV18 and TRBJ1-4, with D perhaps matching TRBD1 (5 bases). V was pared by 1 base and J by 8 bases, with 11 bases between. The germline gives CDR1 KGHSH, CDR2 LQKENI. The CDR3 spans 14 residues. The CDR3 is CASSPRSGNEKLFF. The CDR3 DNA is TGTGCCAGCTCACCACGCTCAGGGAACGAAAAACTGTTTTTT.

This clone came up once. The rearrangement links TRBV7-9 to TRBJ1-2, with a tentative D call TRBD1 (6 bases). The V end lost 5 bases, the J end lost 0 bases, and 19 bases lay between the germline ends. Germline CDR1 SEHNR, CDR2 FQNEAQ (reference sequence). This CDR3 contains 17 residues. The CDR3: CASSQTAKGQTNYGYTF. The DNA for the CDR3 is TGTGCCAGCAGCCAGACCGCCAAAGGACAGACTAACTATGGCTACACCTTC. The full variable domain, completed using reference TRBV7-9 and TRBJ1-2, is DTGVSQNPRHKITKRGQNVTFRCDPISEHNRLYWYRQTLGQGPEFLTYFQNEAQLEKSRLLSDRFSAERPKGSFSTLEIQRTEQGDSAMYLCASSQTAKGQTNYGYTFGSGTRLTVV.

The table lists this clone with a count of one. The chain employs TRBV27 and TRBJ1-2; possible D gene TRBD1, 5 bases. V was pared by 2 bases and J by 1 base, with 11 bases between. The CDR3 spans 15 residues. Germline V gene sequence: CDR1 MNHEY, CDR2 SMNVEV (reference sequence). The CDR3 protein is CASSLTGSFNYGYTF. The CDR3 DNA reads as TGTGCCAGCAGTTTAACAGGCAGCTTTAACTATGGCTACACCTTC.

The rearrangement links TRBV18 to TRBJ2-5, with a possible D match to TRBD1 (6 bases). Germline assignment: CDR1 KGHSH and CDR2 LQKENI. This CDR3 region has 15 residues. With 1 base removed from V and 1 base from J, the gap between germline ends came to 10 bases. The CDR3 region is CASSPQGQRQETQYF. The CDR3 nucleotides read TGTGCCAGCTCACCACAAGGACAGCGCCAAGAGACCCAGTACTTC. The full variable domain, with the rest looked up from reference TRBV18 and TRBJ2-5, is NAGVMQNPRHLVRRRGQEARLRCSPMKGHSHVYWYRQLPEEGLKFMVYLQKENIIDESGMPKERFSAEFPKEGPSILRIQQVVRGDSAAYFCASSPQGQRQETQYFGPGTRLLVL.